A selection of T cell receptor beta chains follows, all from one sample in a study of blood T cell repertoires in COVID-19. Only in-frame clones appear in the TCRdb table, and some are missing; sequencing was by immunoSEQ multiplex PCR. This table has 250,000 to 350,000 clones, approximately 90% appearing once. Sequencing was done on a sample of peripheral blood. Receptors originate from a woman aged 25 to 39 with active or convalescent COVID-19. The CDR3 runs from the conserved cysteine through the conserved F or W. D genes are given only for firm matches. For some rows the clone size is stated as once, few or many, or as a class when expanded; others skip it.

size	D	V	J	CDR3	DNA
-	-	TRBV29-1	TRBJ1-1	CSVVEAPVGTEAFF	TGCAGCGTTGTCGAGGCACCGGTGGGCACTGAAGCTTTCTTT
-	-	TRBV9	TRBJ2-1	CASSVSEGAHNEQFF	TGTGCCAGCAGCGTATCGGAGGGGGCCCACAATGAGCAGTTCTTC
few	-	TRBV19	TRBJ1-1	CASSIAGDTEAFF	TGTGCCAGTAGTATAGCAGGGGACACTGAAGCTTTCTTT
-	TRBD2	TRBV29-1	TRBJ2-5	CSVALGGGETQYF	TGCAGCGTGGCCCTGGGGGGGGGAGAGACCCAGTACTTC
-	-	TRBV19	TRBJ2-3	CASSPRGDTQYF	TGTGCCAGTAGTCCCCGGGGAGATACGCAGTATTTT
-	-	TRBV14	TRBJ2-7	CASSSRPLTRDNSYEQYF	TGTGCCAGCTCCTCGAGGCCCCTCACCCGGGACAACTCCTACGAGCAGTACTTC
-	TRBD2	TRBV7-9	TRBJ2-3	CASSLGGLAVTDTQYF	TGTGCCAGCAGCTTAGGGGGACTAGCGGTAACAGATACGCAGTATTTT
-	TRBD2	TRBV19	TRBJ2-3	CASSSSGGGFADTQYF	TGTGCCAGTAGTTCCAGCGGGGGGGGTTTCGCAGATACGCAGTATTTT
-	TRBD1	TRBV28	TRBJ1-2	CASTGNRGRPGYGYTF	TGTGCCAGCACAGGCAACAGGGGGCGCCCCGGCTATGGCTACACCTTC
-	TRBD2	TRBV4-3	TRBJ2-4	CASSQGVAGDQNIQYF	TGCGCCAGCAGCCAAGGAGTAGCGGGGGACCAAAACATTCAGTACTTC
-	TRBD1	TRBV23-1	TRBJ2-1	CASWPRDRTYNEQFF	TGCGCCAGCTGGCCCCGGGACAGGACCTACAATGAGCAGTTCTTC
-	TRBD2	TRBV5-6	TRBJ2-1	CASSLGLRTSGNEQFF	TGTGCCAGCAGCTTGGGTCTTAGGACTAGCGGCAATGAGCAGTTCTTC
-	-	TRBV10-2	TRBJ2-5	CASSESTRGAGGQETQYF	TGCGCCAGCAGTGAGTCGACTCGGGGGGCCGGAGGGCAAGAGACCCAGTACTTC
-	TRBD2	TRBV28	TRBJ2-1	CASATGGAGSYNEQFF	TGTGCCAGCGCCACGGGGGGGGCCGGCTCCTACAATGAGCAGTTCTTC
-	-	TRBV7-2	TRBJ2-7	CASSLERESEQYF	TGTGCCAGCAGCTTAGAGAGAGAATCCGAGCAGTACTTC
-	TRBD2	TRBV15	TRBJ2-2	CATSNTPGTSGGNTGELFF	TGTGCCACCAGCAATACTCCCGGGACTAGCGGGGGGAACACCGGGGAGCTGTTTTTT
-	-	TRBV3-1/TRBV3-2	TRBJ1-4	CAREGDGAGEKLFF	TGTGCCAGAGAGGGGGACGGCGCAGGGGAAAAACTGTTTTTT